The 28 T cell receptor beta chains below come from one sample, sequenced in a study of cytomegalovirus exposure and HLA in healthy donors. PCR involved 60 Vbeta and 13 Jbeta primers. The protocol was immunoSEQ multiplex PCR, while the TCRdb copy is restricted to in-frame clones and leaves out a portion. The sample has 85,000 to 130,000 clones, over 75% seen once; the top ten hold roughly 3.6%. Sample: PBMCs. The receptors stem from a man between 60 and 70 years old in good health and CMV-seronegative.

This clone was counted only a few times. The chain recombines TRBV5-1 with TRBJ1-1; D is unclear. This CDR3 contains 14 residues. Trimming stripped 5 bases from V and 0 bases from J, with 11 bases between. Germline V gene data show CDR1 as SGHRS and CDR2 as YFSETQ. This CDR3 reads CASSDQSMNTEAFF. CDR3 coding DNA: TGCGCCAGCAGTGATCAGTCCATGAACACTGAAGCTTTCTTT.

The chain recombines TRBV7-9 with TRBJ2-1; 8 nucleotides line up with TRBD1. V lost 1 base to trimming and J lost 9 bases; unmatched junction nucleotides: 11. The CDR3 sequence is 16 residues long. Germline-derived CDR1 and CDR2 are SEHNR and FQNEAQ (reference sequence). The CDR3 sequence: CASSLGAGQGQGEQFF. The CDR3 DNA sequence: TGTGCCAGCAGCTTAGGGGCAGGACAGGGCCAGGGTGAGCAGTTCTTC.

The rearrangement joins TRBV7-9 to TRBJ1-1; D is perhaps TRBD1 (6 bases). CDR1 SEHNR and CDR2 FQNEAQ come from the germline V gene (reference sequence). V shed 3 bases and J shed 4 bases, with 15 bases lying between them. The CDR3 sequence is 15 residues long. CDR3 DNA sequence: TGTGCCAGCAGCTTGCAGGGGATCGGCGGCACTGAAGCTTTCTTT. It codes for CASSLQGIGGTEAFF.

This chain connects TRBV30 to TRBJ2-1, with 8 bases aligning to TRBD1. V lost 7 bases, J lost 1 base, and 12 bases stayed unmatched. The CDR3 has 16 residues. CDR1 GTSNPN and CDR2 SVGIG come from the germline V gene (reference sequence). Here the CDR3 DNA reads TGTGCCTATGTCGGACAGGGCTTTTATTCCTACAATGAGCAGTTCTTC. Encoded protein: CAYVGQGFYSYNEQFF.

This clone is a singleton in its sample. The genes are TRBV9 and TRBJ2-3, with 7 nucleotides matching TRBD1. V was clipped by 4 bases and J by 3 bases; unmatched bases: 5. Germline CDR1 and CDR2: SGDLS and YYNGEE. There are 14 residues in the CDR3. The CDR3 DNA follows: TGTGCCAGCAGCCCGACGACAGGGACAGATACGCAGTATTTT. As protein: CASSPTTGTDTQYF.

This clone was picked up a small number of times. V usage is TRBV6-4 and J usage is TRBJ2-7; 7 bases agree with TRBD1. The trim removed 0 bases at V and 2 bases at J, leaving 4 bases unmatched. Germline CDR1 and CDR2: MRHNA and SNTAGT. This CDR3 spans 15 amino acids. This CDR3 is CASSDSTGSPYEQYF. The CDR3 DNA is TGTGCCAGCAGTGACTCGACAGGGTCCCCCTACGAGCAGTACTTC.

The genes are TRBV28 and TRBJ2-7, with a weak D call TRBD1 (6 bases). Germline CDR1 reads MDHEN; CDR2 reads SYDVKM. The V gene lost 2 bases and the J gene lost 6 bases, with 8 bases spanning the gap. The CDR3 totals 12 residues. As DNA, the CDR3 is TGTGCCAGCAGTTTAACAGGGACCGAGCAGTACGTC. It yields the protein CASSLTGTEQYV.

The chain combines TRBV6-6 with TRBJ1-1; D is unclear. The CDR3 spans 13 residues. V was clipped by 3 bases and J by 6 bases, with 11 bases between them. Germline CDR1 is MNHNY and CDR2 is SVGAGI (reference sequence). The CDR3 sequence: CASSYKSRAEAFF. The CDR3 coding sequence is TGTGCCAGCAGTTATAAGAGTCGGGCTGAAGCTTTCTTT.

This clone has only one observation. This chain joins TRBV5-6 and TRBJ1-2; 11 nucleotides line up with TRBD1. This CDR3 has 19 amino acids. Trimming at V came to 0 bases and at J to 4 bases, leaving 14 bases not matched to a gene. The germline CDR1 and CDR2 sequences are SGHDT and YYEEEE. CDR3 in DNA: TGTGCCAGCAGCTTGGCAAGGACAGGGGGCGCGAAACGGACCTATGGCTACACCTTC. Amino acid sequence: CASSLARTGGAKRTYGYTF.

The count of this clone is one. The chain carries TRBV5-1 and TRBJ1-5, with 9 bases fitting TRBD1. V lost 2 bases, J lost 1 base, and 13 bases stayed unmatched. In germline, CDR1 is SGHRS, CDR2 YFSETQ. This CDR3 comprises 19 residues. The CDR3 DNA follows: TGCGCCAGCAGCTTACGTCCCGGGACAGGGACGGGGAGCAATCAGCCCCAGCATTTT. Translation gives CASSLRPGTGTGSNQPQHF.

The count of this clone is one. The rearrangement joins TRBV30 to TRBJ2-3; D perhaps matches TRBD2 (6 bases). V shed 0 bases and J shed 0 bases, with 7 bases lying between them. CDR1 and CDR2 from the germline V gene are GTSNPN and SVGIG (reference sequence). The length of the CDR3 is 14 residues. The CDR3 DNA sequence: TGTGCCTGGAGTGTTGGAGGGAGCACAGATACGCAGTATTTT. It translates to CAWSVGGSTDTQYF.

This clone was counted a single time. This chain connects TRBV2 to TRBJ2-1; 7 bases fit TRBD2. Trimming cost V 8 bases and J 8 bases; bases outside gene matches: 18. There are 16 residues in the CDR3. CDR1 is SNHLY and CDR2 is FYNNEI in the germline V gene. The chain's CDR3 is CASGYATGGSMYEQFF. CDR3 bases: TGTGCCAGCGGTTACGCGACGGGGGGAAGTATGTATGAGCAGTTCTTC.

The V and J genes are TRBV6-6 and TRBJ2-3; 10 bases map to TRBD1. J lost 4 bases, V lost 0 bases, and 1 base had no gene match. The CDR3 is made up of 15 amino acids. CDR1 MNHNY and CDR2 SVGAGI come from the germline V gene (reference sequence). CDR3 sequence (DNA): TGTGCCAGCAGTTACTCGGGGACAGGGGCAGATACGCAGTATTTT. This translates into CASSYSGTGADTQYF.

The chain employs TRBV5-1 and TRBJ2-5; 7 nucleotides align to TRBD1. The germline CDR1 and CDR2 sequences are SGHRS and YFSETQ. The CDR3 is made up of 15 amino acids. V shed 4 bases and J 3 bases; nucleotides not matched to a gene: 9. The CDR3 is CASSRYTGAEETQYF. CDR3 in DNA: TGCGCCAGCAGCCGCTACACAGGGGCTGAAGAGACCCAGTACTTC.

This clone appeared a few times. V is TRBV2 and J is TRBJ2-3; TRBD2 agrees at 7 bases. J was trimmed by 14 bases and V by 6 bases; bases with no gene match: 14. From germline, CDR1 is SNHLY and CDR2 FYNNEI. The length of the CDR3 is 13 residues. The CDR3 coding sequence is TGTGCCAGCAGCCGAAAGGGAGCGGGGCCCCCGTATTTT. Translation: CASSRKGAGPPYF. The full variable domain, rest sourced from reference TRBV2 and TRBJ2-3, is EPEVTQTPSHQVTQMGQEVILRCVPISNHLYFYWYRQILGQKVEFLVSFYNNEISEKSEIFDDQFSVERPDGSNFTLKIRSTKLEDSAMYFCASSRKGAGPPYFGPGTRLTVL.

J is TRBJ1-1 and V is TRBV19, with D perhaps matching TRBD1 (5 bases). From germline, CDR1 is LNHDA and CDR2 SQIVND (reference sequence). This CDR3 region has 17 residues. Trimming removed 1 base at V and 5 bases at J, with 20 bases between. CDR3: CASSIAGRAGRGTEAFF. The CDR3 DNA reads TGTGCCAGTAGTATAGCCGGCCGGGCAGGGCGGGGGACTGAAGCTTTCTTT.

This clone has just a few counts. The rearrangement joins TRBV6-1 to TRBJ1-1, with a weak D call TRBD1 (5 bases). Deletions cut 6 bases from V and 2 bases from J, with 13 bases between. This CDR3 is 14 amino acids long. The germline V gene has CDR1 MNHNS and CDR2 SASEGT. CDR3 loop: CASRTPGGNTEAFF. CDR3 DNA: TGTGCCAGCAGGACACCGGGGGGTAACACTGAAGCTTTCTTT.

The rearrangement joins TRBV5-1 to TRBJ2-2; D is possibly TRBD2 (6 bases). V was cut by 4 bases and J by 5 bases, with 12 bases left in between. Germline loops: CDR1 SGHRS, CDR2 YFSETQ. This CDR3 spans 14 amino acids. CDR3 bases: TGCGCCAGCAGCAGGCTTCGGGGGACCGGGGAGCTGTTTTTT. Translated: CASSRLRGTGELFF.

The chain is built from TRBV27 and TRBJ1-5; no definite D call. Germline V gene lookup returns CDR1 MNHEY and CDR2 SMNVEV (reference sequence). This CDR3 comprises 13 residues. Trimming took off 5 bases at V and 9 bases at J, with 14 bases between the two ends. CDR3 bases: TGTGCCAGCAGTCCGAACTCCCAGGCGCCCCAGCATTTT. Amino acid sequence: CASSPNSQAPQHF.

This chain joins TRBV5-1 and TRBJ2-2; 10 nucleotides line up with TRBD2. Germline lookup yields CDR1 SGHRS and CDR2 YFSETQ. The junction had 5 bases not matched to a gene; V was cut back by 5 bases and J by 7 bases. The CDR3 has 14 amino acids. CDR3: CASRGTSDDGELFF. The CDR3 coding sequence is TGCGCCAGCAGGGGGACTAGCGACGACGGGGAGCTGTTTTTT.

The CDR3 is CASSLGQHSGNTIYF. CDR3 DNA: TGTGCCAGCAGCCTGGGGCAACACTCTGGAAACACCATATATTTT. The chain is built from TRBV7-2 and TRBJ1-3, with a possible D match to TRBD1 (5 bases). Per the germline V gene, CDR1 is SGHTA and CDR2 is FQGNSA. CDR3 size: 15 residues. The V end lost 5 bases, the J end lost 0 bases, and 11 bases lay between the germline ends.

The CDR3 bases are TGTGCCAGCAGCCTAGGGACACGCCCTAGTGAAAAACTGTTTTTT. It codes for CASSLGTRPSEKLFF. The V and J genes are TRBV6-6 and TRBJ1-4; D might be TRBD1 (6 bases). V was pared by 6 bases and J by 7 bases, with 18 bases between. Germline lookup yields CDR1 MNHNY and CDR2 SVGAGI (reference sequence). This CDR3 spans 15 amino acids.

The chain uses TRBV2 and TRBJ2-5; 11 bases agree with TRBD2. CDR1 SNHLY and CDR2 FYNNEI come from the germline V gene. The V segment lost 7 bases and the J segment 5 bases; nucleotides outside the gene matches: 15. There are 17 residues in the CDR3. The CDR3 loop is CASMRSASGGTVETQYF. As DNA, the CDR3 is TGTGCCAGCATGCGGTCGGCTAGCGGGGGGACCGTGGAGACCCAGTACTTC.

The table lists this clone with a few counts. This sequence joins TRBV6-5 and TRBJ1-1, with TRBD1 matching over 9 bases. The CDR3 loop spans 14 amino acids. J was trimmed by 5 bases and V by 7 bases; bases with no gene match: 8. Looked up from germline, CDR1 is MNHEY and CDR2 is SVGAGI. CDR3 coding DNA: TGTGCCAGCAACACTAGGACAGGGGTGACTGAAGCTTTCTTT. Amino acid sequence: CASNTRTGVTEAFF.

This clone was counted only a few times. Other DNA variants within this sample encode the same CDR3. The chain uses TRBV7-2 and TRBJ2-5; TRBD2 matches at 14 bases. With V trimmed by 4 bases and J by 2 bases, 3 bases remained unmatched. CDR1 is SGHTA, CDR2 FQGNSA, per germline. This CDR3 contains 16 residues. Written as DNA, the CDR3 is TGTGCCAGCAGCTCTGGACTAGCGGGGGGACAAGAGACCCAGTACTTC. This translates into CASSSGLAGGQETQYF.

The chain employs TRBV11-2 and TRBJ2-3, with 7 bases identical to TRBD2. Germline V CDR1 and CDR2: SGHAT, FQNNGV. This CDR3 comprises 16 residues. V trimming: 7 bases; J trimming: 5 bases; junction bases outside the gene matches: 15. The CDR3 DNA sequence: TGTGCCAGCATCAACGACCGCCGGGACTACCGAGATACGCAGTATTTT. Its protein product is CASINDRRDYRDTQYF.

A word on this clone: The junction and the germline gene differ at one end; a read error may be behind it. This sequence joins TRBV5-6 and TRBJ1-2, with TRBD1 identical over 7 bases. The CDR3 covers 15 residues. Germline V gives CDR1 SGHDT, CDR2 YYEEEE. CDR3 nucleotides: TGTGCCAGCAGCTTGTGGGTCTCGGGACAGTCAATATACCGCTTC. It encodes CASSLWVSGQSIYRF.

This clone appeared once. The chain recombines TRBV28 with TRBJ1-2; TRBD1 might be the D (5 bases). V was trimmed by 7 bases and J by 0 bases, leaving 15 bases between them. The CDR3 is 15 amino acids. In germline, CDR1 is MDHEN, CDR2 SYDVKM. CDR3 sequence (DNA): TGTGCCAGCACTCACCTTGACAGACCTAACTATGGCTACACCTTC. It encodes CASTHLDRPNYGYTF.